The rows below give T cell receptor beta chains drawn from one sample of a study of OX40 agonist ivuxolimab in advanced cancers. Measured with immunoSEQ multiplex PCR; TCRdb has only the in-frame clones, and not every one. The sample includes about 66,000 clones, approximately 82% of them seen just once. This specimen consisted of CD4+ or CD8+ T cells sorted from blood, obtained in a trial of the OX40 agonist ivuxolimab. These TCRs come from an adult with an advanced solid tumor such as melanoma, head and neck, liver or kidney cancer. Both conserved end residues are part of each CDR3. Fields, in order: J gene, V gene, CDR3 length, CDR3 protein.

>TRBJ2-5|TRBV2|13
CASSEDHQETQYF
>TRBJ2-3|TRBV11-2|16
CASSAGLAGVGDTQYF
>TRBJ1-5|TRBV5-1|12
CASPGLDQPQHF
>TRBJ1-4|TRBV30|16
CAWSVVRLATNEKLFF
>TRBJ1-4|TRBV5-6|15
CASSIPSRAGEKLFF
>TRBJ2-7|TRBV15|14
CATSIGGSSYEQYF
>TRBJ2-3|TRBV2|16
CASIQTSGVSTDTQYF
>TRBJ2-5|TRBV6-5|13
CASRKTVQETQYF
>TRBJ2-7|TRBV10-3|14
CAISGRGKPYEQYF
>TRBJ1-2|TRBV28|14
CASYPPGTGDGYTF
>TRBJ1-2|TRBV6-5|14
CASSYSSGAYGYTF
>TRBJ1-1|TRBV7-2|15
CASSLQGQGGTEAFF
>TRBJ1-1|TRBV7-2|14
CASSLPTAGTEAFF
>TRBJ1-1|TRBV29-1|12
CSSRTVNTEAFF
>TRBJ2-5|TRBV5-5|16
CASSLAGSVTQETQYF
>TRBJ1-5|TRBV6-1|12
CASSQGRQPQHF
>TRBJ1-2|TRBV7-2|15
CASSLSAGFNYGYTF
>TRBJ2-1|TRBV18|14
CASSPPSHYNEQFF
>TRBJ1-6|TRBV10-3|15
CAISGTGIGNSPLHF
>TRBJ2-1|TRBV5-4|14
CASSSGTSVDEQFF
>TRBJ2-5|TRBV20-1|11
CSASKLETQYF
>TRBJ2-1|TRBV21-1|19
CASSTQKVRDSSSYNEQFF
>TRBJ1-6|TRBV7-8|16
CASSSTDRGVNSPLHF
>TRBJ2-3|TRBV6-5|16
CASSYSLGFNTDTQYF
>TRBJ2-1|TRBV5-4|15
CASTLAGGDLNEQFF
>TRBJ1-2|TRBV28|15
CASSLLIGYGYGYTF
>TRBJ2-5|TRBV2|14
CASSPQKSGETQYF
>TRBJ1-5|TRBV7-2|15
CASSPGSQGSQPQHF
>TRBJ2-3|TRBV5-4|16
CASSPGLAGVTDTQYF
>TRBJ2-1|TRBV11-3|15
CASSPGTSGVDEQFF
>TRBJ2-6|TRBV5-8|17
CASSDRGQFSGANVLTF
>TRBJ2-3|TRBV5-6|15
CASSPGLQSTDTQYF
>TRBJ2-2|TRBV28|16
CASSSGQGSRTGELFF
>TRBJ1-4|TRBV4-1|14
CASSQDQGAEKLFF
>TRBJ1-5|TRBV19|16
CASSMRGQGGNQPQHF
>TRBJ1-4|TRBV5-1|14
CASSQTGMREKLFF
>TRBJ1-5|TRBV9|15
CASSASDGGGQPQHF
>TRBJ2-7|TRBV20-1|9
CSASTEQYF
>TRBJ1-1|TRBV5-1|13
CASSLDGTVEAFF
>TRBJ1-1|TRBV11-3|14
CASSFGQSNTEAFF
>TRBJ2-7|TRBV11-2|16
CASSPGPQGVSYEQYF
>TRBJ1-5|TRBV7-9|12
CASSRDDQPQHF
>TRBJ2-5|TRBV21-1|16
CASSKLGGPAQETQYF
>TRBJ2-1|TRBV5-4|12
CASSFGGSEQFF
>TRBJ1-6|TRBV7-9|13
CASSLNSDSPLHF
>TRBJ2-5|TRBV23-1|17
CASSHQPRALTQETQYF
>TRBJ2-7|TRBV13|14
CASSLRGTAYEQYF